These T cell receptor beta chains were read from a single sample in a study of blood T cell repertoires in COVID-19. Clones were sequenced by immunoSEQ multiplex PCR, and TCRdb holds only the in-frame ones, with some missing. The profile shows fewer than 200,000 clones, 77% of them singletons. Specimen: peripheral blood. The source is a man in his 70s with acute or convalescent COVID-19. Both conserved end residues are part of each CDR3. The D gene is left open where the match is weak. Expanded clones are given a class, and other clones once, few, many or no size at all.

- TRBJ1-2 TRBV2 TRBD1 CASKEQGAVYGYTF TGTGCCAGCAAGGAACAGGGGGCGGTCTATGGCTACACCTTC
once TRBJ1-1 TRBV5-6 - CASSLAEAPPPEAFF TGTGCCAGCAGCTTGGCCGAGGCACCCCCGCCTGAAGCTTTCTTT
- TRBJ1-6 TRBV27 - CASSLGGGLGSPLHF TGTGCCAGCAGTTTAGGAGGAGGCCTCGGGTCACCCCTCCACTTT
once TRBJ1-1 TRBV14 - CASSQEAGNTEAFF TGTGCCAGCAGCCAAGAGGCAGGGAACACTGAAGCTTTCTTT
once TRBJ2-7 TRBV2 - CASIETGLYEQYF TGTGCCAGCATTGAGACAGGTCTCTACGAGCAGTACTTC
few TRBJ1-6 TRBV24-1 - CATSDRGLSTTNSPLHF TGTGCCACCAGTGACAGGGGCCTTTCAACCACCAATTCACCCCTCCACTTT
- TRBJ1-1 TRBV27 - CASTPDWNTEAFF TGTGCCAGCACCCCGGACTGGAACACTGAAGCTTTCTTT
- TRBJ2-7 TRBV14 TRBD2 CASSPTSGAYEQYF TGTGCCAGCAGCCCGACTAGCGGGGCCTACGAGCAGTACTTC
- TRBJ2-3 TRBV4-2 TRBD2 CASSQGGLAGASVDTQYF TGTGCCAGCAGCCAAGGGGGGCTAGCGGGCGCATCCGTAGATACGCAGTATTTT
- TRBJ1-2 TRBV27 TRBD1 CASSLTGFYGYTF TGTGCCAGCAGTTTGACAGGGTTCTATGGCTACACCTTC
- TRBJ2-3 TRBV2 - CASSEGQGTDTQYF TGTGCCAGCAGTGAAGGGCAGGGCACAGATACGCAGTATTTT
- TRBJ1-1 TRBV5-1 - CASSLTTQNTEAFF TGCGCCAGCAGCTTGACTACACAGAACACTGAAGCTTTCTTT
few TRBJ1-2 TRBV5-4 - CASRPIGETYGYTF TGTGCCAGCAGACCCATCGGAGAGACGTATGGCTACACCTTC
once TRBJ2-7 TRBV18 TRBD2 CASSRTSGGGYEQYF TGTGCCAGCTCCCGGACTAGCGGAGGGGGGTACGAGCAGTACTTC
- TRBJ1-1 TRBV7-9 - CASSLATGTEAFF TGTGCCAGCAGCTTAGCGACGGGGACTGAAGCTTTCTTT
once TRBJ2-1 TRBV19 - CASSIDYLAEGNEQFF TGTGCCAGTAGTATAGATTACCTGGCAGAGGGCAATGAGCAGTTCTTC
- TRBJ2-3 TRBV5-1 - CASSLAEYSRGHTQYF TGCGCCAGCAGCTTGGCCGAGTACTCGCGGGGACATACGCAGTATTTT
few TRBJ1-5 TRBV5-5 TRBD1 CASSKDRVQPQHF TGTGCCAGCAGCAAAGACAGGGTTCAGCCCCAGCATTTT
- TRBJ1-2 TRBV28 - CASTDGEAYGYTF TGTGCCAGCACCGACGGGGAGGCTTATGGCTACACCTTC
- TRBJ1-2 TRBV4-2 TRBD1 CASSQGTGMLVYGYTF TGTGCCAGCAGTCAGGGGACAGGGATGTTGGTTTATGGCTACACCTTC
- TRBJ2-2 TRBV5-1 TRBD2 CASSLVSSGRGTGELFF TGCGCCAGCAGCTTGGTTTCTAGCGGGAGAGGCACCGGGGAGCTGTTTTTT
- TRBJ2-3 TRBV11-3 TRBD1 CASSPASTGASTDTQYF TGTGCCAGCAGTCCCGCCTCTACAGGGGCCAGCACAGATACGCAGTATTTT
- TRBJ1-5 TRBV3-1/TRBV3-2 - CASSQRTPSSQPQHF TGTGCCAGCAGCCAAAGGACACCCTCGAGCCAGCCCCAGCATTTT
- TRBJ1-2 TRBV5-8 - CASSFLLAHLPGGYTF TGTGCCAGCAGCTTTCTATTGGCTCACCTACCGGGGGGCTACACCTTC
few TRBJ1-1 TRBV18 - CASSEGEVEAFF TGTGCCAGCTCAGAGGGTGAGGTTGAAGCTTTCTTT
once TRBJ1-5 TRBV6-5 TRBD1 CASSRDRSNQPQHF TGTGCCAGCAGTCGGGACAGGAGCAATCAGCCCCAGCATTTT
- TRBJ2-7 TRBV14 - CASSRAGGVTYEQYF TGTGCCAGCAGTCGAGCGGGCGGAGTGACATACGAGCAGTACTTC
- TRBJ1-2 TRBV6-1 - CASSERVGRGHGYTF TGTGCCAGCAGTGAAAGAGTCGGGAGGGGTCATGGCTACACCTTC
- TRBJ2-1 TRBV27 - CASSFRSSYNEQFF TGTGCCAGCAGTTTCCGGTCCTCCTACAATGAGCAGTTCTTC
- TRBJ2-1 TRBV24-1 - CATSDSGQGHNEQFF TGTGCCACCAGTGATTCGGGGCAGGGGCACAATGAGCAGTTCTTC
many TRBJ2-7 TRBV7-8 TRBD1 CASSLGQGAYEQYF TGTGCCAGCAGCTTAGGCCAGGGGGCGTACGAGCAGTACTTC
- TRBJ1-2 TRBV6-5 TRBD1 CASRTGQGYGYTF TGTGCCAGCAGGACGGGACAGGGGTATGGCTACACCTTC
- TRBJ1-4 TRBV28 TRBD1 CASSFWTGVQTEKLFF TGTGCCAGCAGTTTTTGGACAGGGGTTCAAACGGAAAAACTGTTTTTT
once TRBJ2-5 TRBV3-1/TRBV3-2 TRBD2 CASSRKWTSRQETQYF TGTGCCAGCAGCCGAAAATGGACTAGCAGACAAGAGACCCAGTACTTC
- TRBJ1-4 TRBV5-1 TRBD1 CASSLQGALSEKLFF TGCGCCAGCAGCCTACAGGGGGCCCTAAGCGAAAAACTGTTTTTT
many TRBJ1-5 TRBV6-5 TRBD1 CASRGQDNQPQHF TGTGCCAGCCGCGGACAGGACAATCAGCCCCAGCATTTT
- TRBJ1-4 TRBV7-6 TRBD1 CASSLERTGANEKLFF TGTGCCAGCAGCTTAGAAAGGACAGGCGCTAATGAAAAACTGTTTTTT
- TRBJ1-2 TRBV13 TRBD1 CASSVTGLYGYTF TGTGCCAGCAGCGTGACAGGGCTTTATGGCTACACCTTC
- TRBJ2-7 TRBV10-2 - CASSEYSSYEQYF TGCGCCAGCAGTGAGTACTCCTCCTACGAGCAGTACTTC
many TRBJ2-7 TRBV3-1/TRBV3-2 - CASSQVSGPLSNEQYF TGTGCCAGCAGCCAAGTGAGCGGGCCCCTTTCCAACGAGCAGTACTTC
- TRBJ1-1 TRBV19 TRBD1 CASSLRQGVNTEAFF TGTGCCAGTAGTCTCCGACAGGGGGTGAACACTGAAGCTTTCTTT
few TRBJ1-1 TRBV29-1 - CSVEKQLNTEAFF TGCAGCGTTGAAAAACAGTTGAACACTGAAGCTTTCTTT
- TRBJ2-7 TRBV13 - CASSLGVIRSSYEQYF TGTGCCAGCAGCTTAGGAGTTATACGGAGCTCCTACGAGCAGTACTTC
- TRBJ1-5 TRBV3-1/TRBV3-2 - CASSPGTGDQPQHF TGTGCCAGCAGCCCTGGGACGGGAGATCAGCCCCAGCATTTT
- TRBJ2-7 TRBV11-2 - CASSLGGGPILYEQYF TGTGCCAGCAGCTTAGGGGGCGGACCTATACTCTACGAGCAGTACTTC
- TRBJ2-1 TRBV9 TRBD2 CASSHPGTSGRRSYNEQFF TGTGCCAGCAGCCACCCCGGGACTAGCGGGAGGAGGTCCTACAATGAGCAGTTCTTC
- TRBJ2-7 TRBV2 TRBD1 CASSGPDRSYEQYF TGTGCCAGCAGTGGACCGGACAGGAGCTACGAGCAGTACTTC
once TRBJ1-1 TRBV3-1/TRBV3-2 - CASSQHRTDTEAFF TGTGCCAGCAGCCAACACAGGACGGACACTGAAGCTTTCTTT
few TRBJ2-5 TRBV7-6 - CASSLVGIDETQYF TGTGCCAGCAGCTTAGTCGGTATCGATGAGACCCAGTACTTC
once TRBJ2-7 TRBV3-1/TRBV3-2 TRBD1 CASSRSYRGMVAYF TGTGCCAGCAGCCGATCCTACAGGGGTATGGTAGCTTACTTC
- TRBJ2-2 TRBV3-1/TRBV3-2 - CASSHLATGELFF TGTGCCAGCAGCCATTTGGCCACCGGGGAGCTGTTTTTT